The rows below give T cell receptor beta chains drawn from one sample of a study of T cells in Graves' hyperthyroidism and ophthalmopathy. One entry per CDR3 protein, called by TCRdb with MiXCR from the multiplex PCR reads. Of about 640,000 distinct CDR3 sequences listed, more than 12% are singletons. Sequencing input: blood. The source is a woman between 50 and 59 years old with Graves' ophthalmopathy. CDR3s include the opening cysteine and the closing phenylalanine or tryptophan. A D gene is named only where the DNA matches it firmly. Clone size is shown for a subset of rows, as once, few, many or a class of expanded clone.

V gene	J gene	clone size	D gene	CDR3 DNA	CDR3 protein
TRBV7-9	TRBJ2-1	.	.	TGTGCCAGCAGCTCTACACTCAGGGGCGATATCTACAATGAGCAGTTCTTC	CASSSTLRGDIYNEQFF
TRBV5-6	TRBJ1-1	many	.	TGTGCCAGCAGCTATTTGAACATTGGGAGTGAAGCTTTCTTT	CASSYLNIGSEAFF
TRBV3-1	TRBJ1-2	many	.	TGTGCCAGCAGCCCCTTTTTGGGGGAAGTGAGTGGCTACACCTTC	CASSPFLGEVSGYTF
TRBV7-9	TRBJ2-1	few	TRBD2	TGTGCCAGCAGCTTAGCTAGCGGGAGGTCTTCCAATGAGCAGTTCTTC	CASSLASGRSSNEQFF
TRBV20-1	TRBJ1-2	many	.	TGCAGTGCTAGAGATCCCAACAGTGGCTACACCTTC	CSARDPNSGYTF
TRBV3-1	TRBJ2-2	few	.	TGTGCCAGCAGCCAAGTTTGTTTACAGGGAGACACCGGGGAGCTGTTTTTT	CASSQVCLQGDTGELFF
TRBV18	TRBJ2-1	few	TRBD2	TGTGCCAGCTCAGGGGGGTTTCAGCGGGAGTTCGGTGAGCAGTTCTTC	CASSGGFQREFGEQFF
TRBV29-1	TRBJ1-1	.	.	TGCAGCGCGAAGACCAAGGGAGGCACTGAAGCTTTCTTT	CSAKTKGGTEAFF
TRBV9	TRBJ2-2	many	.	TGTGCCAGCAGCGTAGCTAGCAGACGACACGAGCTGTTTTTT	CASSVASRRHELFF
TRBV7-3	TRBJ1-1	many	.	TGTGCCAGCAGCTTAACAGATGACACTGAAGCTTTCTTT	CASSLTDDTEAFF
TRBV27	TRBJ1-4	.	.	TGTGCCAGCAGTCGTACGGCTCTTCGGGGTGAAAAACTGTTTTTT	CASSRTALRGEKLFF
TRBV18	TRBJ2-1	many	.	TGTGCCAGCTCACCACAGGCTGTCGCCTACAATGAGCAGTTCTTC	CASSPQAVAYNEQFF
TRBV20-1	TRBJ1-2	few	TRBD1	TGCAGTGCTAGACGACAGGGTGGTGGCTACACCTTC	CSARRQGGGYTF